The next 9 T cell receptor beta chains were all read from a single sample in a study of blood T cell repertoires in COVID-19. Produced via immunoSEQ multiplex PCR; TCRdb's table is partial and in-frame only. The sample contains around 30,000 clones, 86% of which appear only once. The sequencing sample was made of peripheral blood. The receptors were gathered from a woman of 80 years or more with active or convalescent COVID-19.

For this clone: Sequence at one end of the junction differs from germline and may be a read error. The chain links TRBV5-1 to TRBJ1-2; 9 bases align to TRBD1. There are 13 residues in the CDR3. Germline CDR1 SGHRS, CDR2 YFSETQ. The CDR3 DNA sequence: TGCGCCAGCCGGGACAGGGCTAACTTTGGCTACACCTTC. Encoded protein: CASRDRANFGYTF.

This clone was detected only a few times. This chain uses TRBV28 with TRBJ2-3, with 9 bases identical to TRBD1. The CDR3 is made up of 15 amino acids. V lost 7 bases to trimming and J lost 1 base; unmatched junction nucleotides: 6. Per germline, CDR1 MDHEN and CDR2 SYDVKM. As DNA, the CDR3 is TGTGCCAGCATGGGACAGGGTTCCCGCACAGATACGCAGTATTTT. Its translation is CASMGQGSRTDTQYF.

This rearrangement joins TRBV7-9 to TRBJ2-1, with 7 bases lining up with TRBD2. Unmatched junction bases numbered 13, after V lost 4 bases and J lost 4 bases. Germline V gene data show CDR1 as SEHNR and CDR2 as FQNEAQ (reference sequence). CDR3 length: 17 amino acids. CDR3 region: CASSSTPSGNRYNEQFF. As DNA, the CDR3 is TGTGCCAGCAGCTCCACCCCTAGCGGAAATAGATACAATGAGCAGTTCTTC.

This sequence joins TRBV2 and TRBJ2-7; possibly TRBD1 for D (6 bases). The CDR3 runs to 13 residues. The V and J ends lost 4 bases and 2 bases respectively, with 9 bases between them. In germline, CDR1 is SNHLY, CDR2 FYNNEI. For the CDR3, the DNA is TGTGCCAGCAGTGGGGGGCCCGCCTACGAGCAGTACTTC. Protein sequence: CASSGGPAYEQYF.

The V and J genes are TRBV18 and TRBJ2-1, with 10 bases lining up with TRBD2. After removal of 1 base from V and 4 bases from J, the junction contained 13 bases not matched to a gene. In germline, CDR1 is KGHSH, CDR2 LQKENI. There are 19 residues in the CDR3. The CDR3 bases are TGTGCCAGCTCACCACTAGGGACTAGCGCACTCCACCTTTACAATGAGCAGTTCTTC. Residues: CASSPLGTSALHLYNEQFF. The complete variable domain, with remaining parts taken from reference TRBV18 and TRBJ2-1, reads NAGVMQNPRHLVRRRGQEARLRCSPMKGHSHVYWYRQLPEEGLKFMVYLQKENIIDESGMPKERFSAEFPKEGPSILRIQQVVRGDSAAYFCASSPLGTSALHLYNEQFFGPGTRLTVL.

V usage is TRBV2 and J usage is TRBJ2-7, with D unclear. Per the germline V gene, CDR1 is SNHLY and CDR2 is FYNNEI. This CDR3 spans 11 amino acids. Between the trimmed V and J ends, which lost 7 bases and 3 bases, there was a span of 7 bases. In DNA form, the CDR3 reads TGTGCCAGCAAATCGAGCTACGAGCAGTACTTC. It specifies CASKSSYEQYF.

The chain carries TRBV6-5 and TRBJ1-2; TRBD1 is a possible D gene (5 bases). CDR1 and CDR2 (germline): MNHEY, SVGAGI. This CDR3 contains 16 residues. Trimming removed 2 bases from V and 5 bases from J, with 18 bases in between. CDR3 in DNA: TGTGCCAGCAGTTACACCCCGGGGGGTTGGGAATATGGCTACACCTTC. Its translation: CASSYTPGGWEYGYTF.

The J gene is TRBJ1-2, the V gene TRBV5-4; 7 positions agree with TRBD1. Germline V lookup: CDR1 SGHNT, CDR2 YYREEE (reference sequence). The CDR3 is made up of 16 amino acids. The junction had 19 bases not matched to a gene; V was cut back by 6 bases and J by 8 bases. The CDR3 sequence: CASNEGPGRGALGYTF. In DNA, the CDR3 is TGTGCCAGCAACGAGGGCCCGGGCAGGGGGGCGCTCGGCTACACCTTC.

The rearrangement uses TRBV19 and TRBJ2-1, with no clear D. CDR1 is LNHDA, CDR2 SQIVND, per germline (reference sequence). The CDR3 has 11 residues. Between the trimmed V and J ends, which lost 5 bases and 4 bases, there was a span of 3 bases. Here the CDR3 DNA reads TGTGCCAGTAGTCGGTACAATGAGCAGTTCTTC. As protein: CASSRYNEQFF. The entire variable domain, with the rest obtained from reference TRBV19 and TRBJ2-1, is as follows: DGGITQSPKYLFRKEGQNVTLSCEQNLNHDAMYWYRQDPGQGLRLIYYSQIVNDFQKGDIAEGYSVSREKKESFPLTVTSAQKNPTAFYLCASSRYNEQFFGPGTRLTVL.